This T cell receptor beta chain was obtained from a study of blood T cell repertoires in COVID-19. Whole-study context: Collection of acute and convalescent COVID-19 samples took place in the United States, Italy and Spain. Sample material is recorded as cDNA or gDNA derived from T cells, B-cell-depleted T cells, or PBMCs.

Seattle's cohort entered during active infection and was followed longitudinally. Trimming shortened V by 2 bases and J by 6 bases, and 18 bases separated the two germline ends. CDR3 size: 16 residues. Germline V lookup: CDR1 MNHEY, CDR2 SVGEGT. In the authors' workflow: It was from reference gene primer amplification that nucleated cell counts were estimated. Measured with immunoSEQ multiplex PCR; TCRdb has only the in-frame clones, and not every one. For V, J and clone size, that table is used; D and trimming come from the DNA. The sample shows 150,000 to 200,000 clones, roughly 82% of them seen only once.

The chain carries TRBV6-2 or TRBV6-3 and TRBJ2-3; a weak D match, TRBD2 (8 bases). The receptor comes from a woman aged 55-69 years with COVID-19, enrolled during active disease. The sample taken for sequencing was peripheral blood. The chain's CDR3 is CASSYLFREGADTQYF. DNA for the CDR3: TGTGCCAGCAGTTACCTCTTCCGGGAGGGGGCTGATACGCAGTATTTT.